This T cell receptor beta chain came from a study of OX40 agonist ivuxolimab in advanced cancers. Whole-study context: Patients received ivuxolimab, an intravenous treatment, every 2 weeks at 0.01 to 10 mg/kg.

TCRdb's table, derived via immunoSEQ multiplex PCR, lists solely in-frame clones and lacks some. The sample includes over 70,000 clones, approximately 91% of them seen just once. The CDR3 contains 15 residues. Germline V lookup: CDR1 SGHDT, CDR2 YYEEEE. V gave up 5 bases and J gave up 13 bases; unmatched junction bases: 15. Peripheral blood came from all dose cohorts at three timepoints. On this clone itself: What it binds is unknown.

Study-level findings and limits: Averaged across samples, CD8+ T cells carried more expanded clones than CD4+ did.

Source: CD4+ or CD8+ T cells sorted from blood, taken in a trial of the OX40 agonist ivuxolimab. The rearrangement joins TRBV5-6 to TRBJ1-6, with 7 nucleotides matching TRBD1. The TCR comes from an adult with an advanced solid tumor such as melanoma, head and neck, liver or kidney cancer. CDR3 nucleotide sequence: TGTGCCAGCAGTTACACGTGGACAGGCGGTGGTCCCCTCCACTTT. It encodes CASSYTWTGGGPLHF.